These 5 T cell receptor beta chains share one sample of origin, sequenced in a study of blood T cell repertoires in COVID-19. Sequencing used immunoSEQ multiplex PCR; TCRdb keeps in-frame clones, though not all of them. The sample has 200,000 to 250,000 clones; 80% to 90% are singletons. Material for sequencing was peripheral blood. The receptors were sampled from a man aged 25-45 years with active or convalescent COVID-19.

The chain links TRBV4-1 to TRBJ1-5, with D tentatively TRBD1 (5 bases). Trimming shortened V by 0 bases and J by 4 bases, and 10 bases separated the two germline ends. From germline, CDR1 is MGHRA and CDR2 YSYEKL. This CDR3 has 15 residues. CDR3 sequence: CASSQDPQENQPQHF. Here the CDR3 DNA reads TGCGCCAGCAGCCAAGACCCACAGGAAAATCAGCCCCAGCATTTT.

This chain links TRBV25-1 with TRBJ2-5; TRBD2 might be the D (7 bases). Germline values: CDR1 MGHDK, CDR2 SYGVNS. The CDR3 runs to 14 residues. The V gene lost 5 bases and the J gene lost 5 bases, with 15 bases spanning the gap. CDR3 amino acids: CASSFGGPLETQYF. CDR3 in DNA: TGTGCCAGCAGTTTCGGGGGGCCTTTGGAGACCCAGTACTTC.

This clone occurred a few times. The DNA for the CDR3 is TGTGCCAGCTCCACGAGGAAAAGGGAGTGGGAGACCCAGTACTTC. Encoded protein: CASSTRKREWETQYF. The chain carries TRBV18 and TRBJ2-5, with D possibly TRBD2 on 5 matching bases. From germline, CDR1 is KGHSH and CDR2 LQKENI. Trimming pared 6 bases from V and 5 bases from J, leaving 19 bases between. The CDR3 is made up of 15 amino acids.

The chain employs TRBV7-6 and TRBJ2-7; TRBD2 matches 7 bases. In germline, CDR1 is SGHVS, CDR2 FNYEAQ. This CDR3 contains 14 residues. Trimming cost V 5 bases and J 6 bases; bases outside gene matches: 10. The CDR3 DNA follows: TGTGCCAGCAGCCCGGGGACTACACTGGGCGAGCAGTACTTC. It yields the protein CASSPGTTLGEQYF.

In nucleotides, the CDR3 is TGTGCCAGCAGTTTAGGAGGGGGGGCCGGCGATACGCAGTATTTT. It translates to CASSLGGGAGDTQYF. This rearrangement joins TRBV27 to TRBJ2-3; D possibly corresponds to TRBD2 (7 bases). The CDR3 covers 15 residues. Deletions cut 2 bases from V and 6 bases from J, with 15 bases between. In germline, CDR1 is MNHEY, CDR2 SMNVEV (reference sequence).